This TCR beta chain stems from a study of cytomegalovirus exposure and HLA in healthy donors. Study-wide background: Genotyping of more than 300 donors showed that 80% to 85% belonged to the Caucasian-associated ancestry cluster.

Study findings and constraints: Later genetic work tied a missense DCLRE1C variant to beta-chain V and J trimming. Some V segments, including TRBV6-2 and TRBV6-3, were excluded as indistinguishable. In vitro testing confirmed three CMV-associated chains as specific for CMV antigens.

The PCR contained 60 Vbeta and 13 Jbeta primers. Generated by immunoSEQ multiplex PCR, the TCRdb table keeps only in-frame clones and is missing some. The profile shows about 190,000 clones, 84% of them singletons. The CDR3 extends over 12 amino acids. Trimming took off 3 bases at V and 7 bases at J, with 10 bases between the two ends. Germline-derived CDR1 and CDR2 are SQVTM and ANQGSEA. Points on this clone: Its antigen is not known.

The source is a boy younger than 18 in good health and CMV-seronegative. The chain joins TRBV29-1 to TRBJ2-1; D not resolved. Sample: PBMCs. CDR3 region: CSVEVRVNEQFF. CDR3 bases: TGCAGCGTTGAGGTCCGGGTAAATGAGCAGTTCTTC.